This T cell receptor (beta chain) was profiled in a study of shared T cell receptors in the human thymus. Unmatched junction bases numbered 8, after V lost 5 bases and J lost 7 bases. The germline V gene has CDR1 MNHEY and CDR2 SMNVEV (reference sequence). The CDR3 sequence is 14 residues long. Data came from immunoSEQ multiplex PCR; TCRdb stores just in-frame clones and leaves some out. The table includes 55,000 to 75,000 clones, around 96% detected once. This chain links TRBV27 with TRBJ2-7; TRBD1 aligns across 10 bases. The source material was thymocytes. The receptor was isolated from a human donor. The DNA for the CDR3 is TGTGCCAGCAGTACCAGACAGGGGGCGCGTGAGCAGTACTTC. Amino acids: CASSTRQGAREQYF.